This T cell receptor beta chain was documented in a study of cytomegalovirus exposure and HLA in healthy donors. At the level of the study: Prior work identified some 120 million unique TCR beta sequences in 190 million or so T cells. Findings and limits, study-wide: There was a cluster of highly shared sequence variants that was likely a sequencing artifact. Later work associated 16,951 TCR beta sequences with HLA alleles at 0.05 false discovery rate. Most CMV-associated TCR beta chains appeared HLA-restricted in a later analysis.

The PCR used 60 Vbeta and 13 Jbeta primers. The data were produced by immunoSEQ multiplex PCR, yet TCRdb's version contains in-frame clones alone and is incomplete. Counted here are 150,000 or so clones, roughly 70% occurring once; the ten biggest clones make up roughly 7.1%. This clone was observed a single time. Antigen specificity is unknown. This CDR3 is built from 12 residues. Germline lookup yields CDR1 LNHDA and CDR2 SQIVND (reference sequence). Trimming removed 3 bases at V and 4 bases at J, with 6 bases between. The source of this sequence is a man between 40 and 49 years old in good health and CMV-seropositive. The sample consisted of PBMCs. V gene TRBV19 combines with J gene TRBJ1-2; no clear D. In DNA, the CDR3 is TGTGCCAGTAGTATGGCGGGCTATGGCTACACCTTC. Protein: CASSMAGYGYTF.